The 32 T cell receptor beta chains reported below all come from one sample, sequenced in a study of CD8+CD57+ T cells in acquired aplastic anemia. Researchers used genomic DNA as the template to profile TCR beta VDJ and CDR3. TCRdb independently ran MiXCR on the reads; one entry per CDR3 protein. This table has some 190,000 distinct CDR3 sequences, 40% to 55% appearing once. Sequencing used sorted CD4+, CD8+, or CD8+CD57+ T cells (not recorded which) from PBMCs. Receptors originate from a human donor in good health.

This clonotype has only a few counts. This chain links TRBV6-1 with TRBJ2-6; tentative D call: TRBD2 (5 bases). This CDR3 contains 18 residues. Germline-derived CDR1 and CDR2 are MNHNS and SASEGT. Trimming removed 7 bases from V and 0 bases from J, with 19 bases in between. CDR3 bases: TGTGCCAGCATCTCATACCGGGGTCTTGGCTCTGGGGCCAACGTCCTGACTTTC. Protein: CASISYRGLGSGANVLTF.

This clonotype was seen many times. The rearrangement links TRBV7-9 to TRBJ1-1; 8 nucleotides line up with TRBD1. CDR1 and CDR2 from the germline V gene are SEHNR and FQNEAQ (reference sequence). V lost 3 bases and J lost 0; bases outside the gene matches: 0. The CDR3 runs 14 residues. The CDR3 DNA sequence: TGTGCCAGCAGCTTGACAGGGGTGAACACTGAAGCTTTCTTT. Translation gives CASSLTGVNTEAFF. Drawing the rest from reference TRBV7-9 and TRBJ1-1, the complete variable domain is DTGVSQNPRHKITKRGQNVTFRCDPISEHNRLYWYRQTLGQGPEFLTYFQNEAQLEKSRLLSDRFSAERPKGSFSTLEIQRTEQGDSAMYLCASSLTGVNTEAFFGQGTRLTVV.

With regard to this clonotype: Being one base from a much bigger clone, this may be a read error. The CDR3 does not end in the conserved phenylalanine or tryptophan, so this is likely a read error. The CDR3 nucleotides are TGTGCCAGCAGGAGGACAGGGGCTGGCAATGAGCAGTTCCTC. Translated, it gives CASRRTGAGNEQFL. The chain combines TRBV6-1 with TRBJ2-1; 9 nucleotides match TRBD1. The ends lost 6 bases at V and 6 bases at J; junction bases unmatched: 6. The CDR3 contains 14 residues. Germline CDR1 MNHNS, CDR2 SASEGT.

This clonotype was detected once. The chain carries TRBV25-1 and TRBJ2-1, with 9 bases that match TRBD2. This CDR3 is 15 amino acids long. The germline CDR1 and CDR2 sequences are MGHDK and SYGVNS. J was trimmed by 7 bases and V by 5 bases; bases with no gene match: 9. The CDR3 DNA is TGTGCCAGCAGTTACCCCAGCGGGAGGCGGAATGAGCAGTTCTTC. Amino acid sequence: CASSYPSGRRNEQFF.

The chain has TRBV2 and TRBJ2-7; 9 bases are a match to TRBD1. The CDR3 length is 14 residues. Per the germline V gene, CDR1 is SNHLY and CDR2 is FYNNEI. Unmatched junction bases numbered 9, after V lost 6 bases and J lost 6 bases. CDR3 sequence (DNA): TGTGCCAGCAGCTCTGGGACAGGGTCCCTCGAGCAGTACTTC. This encodes CASSSGTGSLEQYF.

The count of this clonotype is one. The chain is built from TRBV20-1 and TRBJ2-1, with D unresolved. The CDR3 loop spans 14 amino acids. CDR1 and CDR2 from the germline V gene are DFQATT and SNEGSKA (reference sequence). V dropped 5 bases and J dropped 0 bases, with 11 bases sitting between them. CDR3 sequence reads: CSAEDWNSYNEQFF. CDR3 sequence (DNA): TGCAGTGCTGAAGACTGGAACTCCTACAATGAGCAGTTCTTC.

V is TRBV4-1 and J is TRBJ1-5, with a tentative D call TRBD1 (6 bases). The length of the CDR3 is 15 residues. Germline V gene lookup returns CDR1 MGHRA and CDR2 YSYEKL. V was cut by 0 bases and J by 7 bases, with 13 bases left in between. For the CDR3, the DNA is TGCGCCAGCAGCCAAGATCCGACAGGTCGGCAGCCCCAGCATTTT. Protein product: CASSQDPTGRQPQHF.

With respect to this clonotype: One base away lies a much larger clone, so this may be a sequencing read error. The V and J genes are TRBV3-1 and TRBJ2-1; D is ambiguous. V was shortened by 5 bases and J by 6 bases, with 11 bases between the two germline ends. CDR3 length: 13 residues. Germline V lookup: CDR1 LGHDT, CDR2 YNNKEL (reference sequence). Written as DNA, the CDR3 is TGTGCCAGCAGCACAAGGCTCGTCAATGAGCAGTTCTTC. Encoded protein: CASSTRLVNEQFF.

The chain uses TRBV20-1 and TRBJ2-7; TRBD2 aligns across 8 bases. V shed 0 bases and J 3 bases; nucleotides not matched to a gene: 7. Per germline, CDR1 DFQATT and CDR2 SNEGSKA (reference sequence). The CDR3 runs to 15 residues. CDR3 region: CSARERGASFYEQYF. The CDR3 DNA sequence: TGCAGTGCTAGAGAGCGGGGGGCCTCTTTCTACGAGCAGTACTTC.

V usage is TRBV19 and J usage is TRBJ1-4; no clear D. Germline CDR1 is LNHDA and CDR2 is SQIVND (reference sequence). With 7 bases removed from V and 1 base from J, the gap between germline ends came to 13 bases. The CDR3 length is 15 residues. The CDR3 nucleotides are TGTGCCAGTACAATGGTGGCGGGAACTAATGAAAAACTGTTTTTT. Translated, it gives CASTMVAGTNEKLFF.

This chain connects TRBV2 to TRBJ1-1; TRBD1 might be the D (5 bases). The CDR3 has 12 residues. Trimming shortened V by 9 bases and J by 3 bases, and 11 bases separated the two germline ends. Looked up from germline, CDR1 is SNHLY and CDR2 is FYNNEI. Here the CDR3 DNA reads TGTGCCAGTGGGTGGGGGTACACTGAAGCTTTCTTT. Translation: CASGWGYTEAFF.

This clonotype was counted ten times or more. The chain has TRBV9 and TRBJ2-7, with 9 bases lining up with TRBD2. The CDR3 totals 16 residues. Trimming took 5 bases from V and 0 from J; bases not matched to a gene: 9. Germline loops: CDR1 SGDLS, CDR2 YYNGEE. CDR3 region: CASSPESGRLSYEQYF. As DNA, the CDR3 is TGTGCCAGCAGTCCCGAAAGCGGGAGGCTCTCCTACGAGCAGTACTTC.

This clonotype appeared a few times. The chain couples TRBV12-3 or TRBV12-4 to TRBJ2-7; TRBD1 or TRBD2 may be the D gene (5 bases each). The CDR3 has 15 residues. Between the trimmed V and J ends, which lost 1 base and 4 bases, there was a span of 14 bases. The CDR3 DNA reads as TGTGCCAGCAGTTTAGACCCGGGACGAGATTACGAGCAGTACTTC. Translation: CASSLDPGRDYEQYF.

This clonotype was seen a few times. The chain combines TRBV18 with TRBJ1-2; D is unclear. V shed 5 bases and J shed 4 bases, with 8 bases lying between them. The CDR3 runs to 12 residues. CDR1 and CDR2 from the germline V gene are KGHSH and LQKENI. The CDR3 is CASSKEGYGYTF. The CDR3 coding sequence is TGTGCCAGCTCAAAAGAGGGCTATGGCTACACCTTC.

This clonotype was seen many times. This chain links TRBV20-1 with TRBJ1-2; D is unclear. The CDR3 length is 14 residues. The V gene's germline CDR1 is DFQATT and CDR2 SNEGSKA (reference sequence). Deletions cut 3 bases from V and 4 bases from J, with 15 bases between. The CDR3 DNA follows: TGCAGTGCTAGTTGGTCAGGCAATCTCTATGGCTACACCTTC. Translated, it gives CSASWSGNLYGYTF.

The chain is built from TRBV5-1 and TRBJ2-7; 7 positions agree with TRBD1. V lost 4 bases, J lost 3 bases, and 13 bases stayed unmatched. Germline CDR1 and CDR2: SGHRS and YFSETQ. This CDR3 comprises 16 residues. The CDR3 DNA sequence: TGCGCCAGCAGCCAAGTTCGGACAGGTTGGAACTACGAGCAGTACGTC. The encoded protein is CASSQVRTGWNYEQYV.

Ten or more counts support this clonotype. V gene TRBV11-2 combines with J gene TRBJ2-5; the D gene is possibly TRBD2 (5 bases). The V gene lost 4 bases and the J gene lost 5 bases, with 14 bases spanning the gap. The CDR3 loop spans 14 amino acids. In germline, CDR1 is SGHAT, CDR2 FQNNGV. Here the CDR3 reads CASSSPRGRETQYF. DNA of the CDR3: TGTGCCAGCAGCTCCCCCCGAGGGCGGGAGACCCAGTACTTC.

This clonotype was observed at least ten times. The chain uses TRBV20-1 and TRBJ2-3; possibly TRBD2 for D (6 bases). The V gene's germline CDR1 is DFQATT and CDR2 SNEGSKA (reference sequence). The ends were cut back, 0 bases at V and 3 bases at J, with 16 bases in the middle. The CDR3 has 16 amino acids. The CDR3 is CSARDPGGGWTDTQYF. CDR3 bases: TGCAGTGCTAGAGATCCGGGCGGAGGGTGGACAGATACGCAGTATTTT.

The chain employs TRBV13 and TRBJ2-3; 7 bases map to TRBD1. This CDR3 has 16 residues. Per germline, CDR1 PRHDT and CDR2 FYEKMQ (reference sequence). J was trimmed by 2 bases and V by 4 bases; bases with no gene match: 9. CDR3 region: CASSSTGNGATDTQYF. The DNA of the CDR3 is TGTGCCAGCAGCTCGACAGGGAATGGGGCCACAGATACGCAGTATTTT.

This clonotype was seen at least ten times. The chain is built from TRBV20-1 and TRBJ1-4; D remains ambiguous. This CDR3 region has 14 residues. Germline V gene lookup returns CDR1 DFQATT and CDR2 SNEGSKA (reference sequence). V was shortened by 3 bases and J by 4 bases, with 12 bases between the two germline ends. This chain's CDR3 is CSASKAGFNEKLFF. In DNA, the CDR3 is TGCAGTGCTAGCAAGGCGGGGTTTAATGAAAAACTGTTTTTT.

The genes are TRBV7-6 and TRBJ2-7; the D gene is possibly TRBD2 (6 bases). Germline V CDR1 and CDR2: SGHVS, FNYEAQ. With 5 bases removed from V and 5 bases from J, the gap between germline ends came to 10 bases. The CDR3 consists of 12 residues. Here the CDR3 DNA reads TGTGCCAGCAGCGTCTCGGGGGACGAGCAGTACTTC. This encodes CASSVSGDEQYF.

This clonotype occurred many times. V and J are TRBV14 and TRBJ1-4, with a tentative D call TRBD1 (6 bases). The CDR3 has 14 amino acids. Germline CDR1 is SGHDN and CDR2 is FVKESK. With 4 bases removed from V and 8 bases from J, the gap between germline ends came to 14 bases. In nucleotides, the CDR3 is TGTGCCAGCAGCCCCGGACAGAATCGGGAAAAACTGTTTTTT. Protein: CASSPGQNREKLFF.

This clonotype was seen only a few times. A much bigger clone sits one base away, suggesting this may be a read error. This chain joins TRBV6-6 and TRBJ2-5; the D is unclear. The germline V gene encodes CDR1 MNHNY and CDR2 SVGAGI (reference sequence). Between the trimmed V and J ends, which lost 0 bases and 5 bases, there was a span of 4 bases. The CDR3 is 12 amino acids. Here the CDR3 reads CASSYSMETQYF. The CDR3 coding sequence is TGTGCCAGCAGTTACTCGATGGAGACCCAGTACTTC.

The chain is built from TRBV30 and TRBJ2-5, with TRBD1 matching over 8 bases. Germline CDR1 reads GTSNPN; CDR2 reads SVGIG (reference sequence). Unmatched junction bases numbered 9, after V lost 4 bases and J lost 2 bases. The CDR3 covers 15 residues. The CDR3 sequence is CAWITPGQAQETQYF. For the CDR3, the DNA is TGTGCCTGGATAACCCCGGGACAGGCACAAGAGACCCAGTACTTC.

The rearrangement links TRBV5-6 to TRBJ1-6; D remains unclear. The CDR3 runs to 15 residues. Germline CDR1 reads SGHDT; CDR2 reads YYEEEE. Trimming shortened V by 1 base and J by 8 bases, and 13 bases separated the two germline ends. This CDR3 is CASSLRGRWDSPLHF. CDR3 DNA sequence: TGTGCCAGCAGCTTGCGGGGTAGGTGGGATTCACCCCTCCACTTT.

This clonotype was counted at least ten times. The chain links TRBV7-9 to TRBJ2-7; D ambiguous. Trimming took off 8 bases at V and 3 bases at J, with 14 bases between the two ends. Germline loops: CDR1 SEHNR, CDR2 FQNEAQ (reference sequence). The CDR3 extends over 13 amino acids. CDR3 amino acids: CASGVTNRYEQYF. CDR3 DNA: TGTGCCAGCGGGGTCACTAATCGCTACGAGCAGTACTTC.

The rearrangement uses TRBV7-6 and TRBJ1-2; 8 bases line up with TRBD1. CDR3 length: 14 amino acids. After removal of 4 bases from V and 6 bases from J, the junction contained 7 bases not matched to a gene. Germline CDR1 SGHVS, CDR2 FNYEAQ. The CDR3 is CASSYQGQGDGYTF. The DNA for the CDR3 is TGTGCCAGCAGCTACCAAGGACAGGGAGATGGCTACACCTTC.

This clonotype was seen many times. The V gene is TRBV7-2, the J gene TRBJ1-6; D is possibly TRBD1 (5 bases). Trimming took off 1 base at V and 5 bases at J, with 9 bases between the two ends. The germline gives CDR1 SGHTA, CDR2 FQGNSA. This CDR3 is built from 15 residues. The CDR3 DNA follows: TGTGCCAGCAGCTTAGAGGGGACGGATAATTCACCCCTCCACTTT. Its translation is CASSLEGTDNSPLHF.

This clonotype was detected ten times or more. The DNA for the CDR3 is TGCAGTGCTAGGACTGTAGGGGCAGGGGGCAAAAGGGTCGGGGAGCTGTTTTTT. This gives the protein CSARTVGAGGKRVGELFF. The chain employs TRBV20-1 and TRBJ2-2; 8 bases align to TRBD1. Germline V CDR1 and CDR2: DFQATT, SNEGSKA (reference sequence). CDR3 size: 18 residues. Germline trimming cut 3 bases from V and 7 bases from J; bases unmatched to any gene: 19.

This clonotype was counted between two and nine times. V and J are TRBV14 and TRBJ2-7; D remains unclear. V was shortened by 1 base and J by 2 bases, with 0 bases between the two germline ends. Germline-derived CDR1 and CDR2 are SGHDN and FVKESK. The CDR3 is 11 residues long. Written as DNA, the CDR3 is TGTGCCAGCAGCCAAGCCTACGAGCAGTACTTC. This gives the protein CASSQAYEQYF.

Comment on this clonotype: Sequence at one end of the junction differs from germline and may be a read error. The J gene is TRBJ1-6, the V gene TRBV4-1; 7 bases match TRBD1. This CDR3 spans 16 amino acids. Per germline, CDR1 MGHRA and CDR2 YSYEKL. This CDR3 reads CASTPTGSSHNSPLHF. CDR3 DNA sequence: TGCGCCAGCACCCCGACAGGGAGCTCCCATAATTCACCCCTCCACTTT.

This clonotype has only a few counts. The chain links TRBV19 to TRBJ2-4, with D possibly being TRBD2 (6 bases). Germline CDR1 LNHDA, CDR2 SQIVND (reference sequence). With 0 bases removed from V and 1 base from J, the gap between germline ends came to 13 bases. The CDR3 runs 17 residues. The CDR3 region has the DNA TGTGCCAGTAGTATAGATCGGGGGTCGGCGGCCAAAAACATTCAGTACTTC. This sequence encodes CASSIDRGSAAKNIQYF. The full variable domain, rest sourced from reference TRBV19 and TRBJ2-4, is DGGITQSPKYLFRKEGQNVTLSCEQNLNHDAMYWYRQDPGQGLRLIYYSQIVNDFQKGDIAEGYSVSREKKESFPLTVTSAQKNPTAFYLCASSIDRGSAAKNIQYFGAGTRLSVL.